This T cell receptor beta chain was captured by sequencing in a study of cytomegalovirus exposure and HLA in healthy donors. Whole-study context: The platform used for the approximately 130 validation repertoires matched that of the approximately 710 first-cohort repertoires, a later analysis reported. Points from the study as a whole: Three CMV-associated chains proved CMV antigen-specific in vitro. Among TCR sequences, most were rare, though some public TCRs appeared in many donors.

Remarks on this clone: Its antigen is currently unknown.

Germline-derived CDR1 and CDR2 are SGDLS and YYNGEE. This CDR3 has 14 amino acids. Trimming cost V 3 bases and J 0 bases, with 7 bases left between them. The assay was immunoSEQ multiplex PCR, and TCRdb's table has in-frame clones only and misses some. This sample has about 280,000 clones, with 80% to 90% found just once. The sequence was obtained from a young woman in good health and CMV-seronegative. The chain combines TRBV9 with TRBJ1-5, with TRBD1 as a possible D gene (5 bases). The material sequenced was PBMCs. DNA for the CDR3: TGTGCCAGCAGCGCGGACACTAGCAATCAGCCCCAGCATTTT. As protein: CASSADTSNQPQHF.